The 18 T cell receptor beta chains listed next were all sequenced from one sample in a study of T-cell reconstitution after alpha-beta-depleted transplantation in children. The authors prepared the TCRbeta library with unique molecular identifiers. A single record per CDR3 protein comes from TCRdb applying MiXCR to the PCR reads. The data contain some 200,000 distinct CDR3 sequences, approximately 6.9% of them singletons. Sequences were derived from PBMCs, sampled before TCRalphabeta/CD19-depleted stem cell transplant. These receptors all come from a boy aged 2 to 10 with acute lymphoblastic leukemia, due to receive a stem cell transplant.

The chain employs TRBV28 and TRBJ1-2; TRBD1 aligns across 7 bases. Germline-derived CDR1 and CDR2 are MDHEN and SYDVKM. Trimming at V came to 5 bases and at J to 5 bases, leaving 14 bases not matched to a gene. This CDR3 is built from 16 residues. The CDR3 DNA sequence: TGTGCCAGCAGTGGGGATCCGGGACAGCGCTTTTATGGCTACACCTTC. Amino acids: CASSGDPGQRFYGYTF.

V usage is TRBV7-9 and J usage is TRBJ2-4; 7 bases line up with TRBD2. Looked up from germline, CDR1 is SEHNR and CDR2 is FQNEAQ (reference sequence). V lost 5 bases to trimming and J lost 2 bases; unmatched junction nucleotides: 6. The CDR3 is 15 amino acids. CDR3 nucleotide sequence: TGTGCCAGCAGCCTCCCGGGACTAACCAAAAACATTCAGTACTTC. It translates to CASSLPGLTKNIQYF.

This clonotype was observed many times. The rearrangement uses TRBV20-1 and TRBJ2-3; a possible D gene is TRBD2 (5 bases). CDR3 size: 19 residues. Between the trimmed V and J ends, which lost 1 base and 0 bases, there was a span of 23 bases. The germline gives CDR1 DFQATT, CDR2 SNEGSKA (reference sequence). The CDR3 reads CSARVPRSGPSASTDTQYF. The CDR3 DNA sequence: TGCAGTGCTAGAGTTCCGAGGAGCGGACCGAGTGCTAGCACAGATACGCAGTATTTT.

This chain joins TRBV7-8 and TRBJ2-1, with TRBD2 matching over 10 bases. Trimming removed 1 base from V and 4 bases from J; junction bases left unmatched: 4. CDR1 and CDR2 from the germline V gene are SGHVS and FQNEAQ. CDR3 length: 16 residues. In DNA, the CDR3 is TGTGCCAGCAGCTTAGTAAGGACTAGCGGATACAATGAGCAGTTCTTC. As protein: CASSLVRTSGYNEQFF.

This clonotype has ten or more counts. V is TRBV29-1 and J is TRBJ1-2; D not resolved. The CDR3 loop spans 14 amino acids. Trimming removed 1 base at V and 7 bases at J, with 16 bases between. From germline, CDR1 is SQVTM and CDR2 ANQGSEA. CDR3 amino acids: CSVEVPVSSPGYTF. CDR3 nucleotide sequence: TGCAGCGTTGAAGTGCCCGTAAGCTCCCCTGGCTACACCTTC. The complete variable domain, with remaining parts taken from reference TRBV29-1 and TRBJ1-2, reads SAVISQKPSRDICQRGTSLTIQCQVDSQVTMMFWYRQQPGQSLTLIATANQGSEATYESGFVIDKFPISRPNLTFSTLTVSNMSPEDSSIYLCSVEVPVSSPGYTFGSGTRLTVV.

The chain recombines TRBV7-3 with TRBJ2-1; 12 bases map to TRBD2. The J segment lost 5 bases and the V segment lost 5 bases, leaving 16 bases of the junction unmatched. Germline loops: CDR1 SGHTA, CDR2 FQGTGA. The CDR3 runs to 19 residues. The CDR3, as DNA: TGTGCCAGCAGCCCAAGGAGTCGGACTAGCGGGGCATTGGACAATGAGCAGTTCTTC. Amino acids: CASSPRSRTSGALDNEQFF.

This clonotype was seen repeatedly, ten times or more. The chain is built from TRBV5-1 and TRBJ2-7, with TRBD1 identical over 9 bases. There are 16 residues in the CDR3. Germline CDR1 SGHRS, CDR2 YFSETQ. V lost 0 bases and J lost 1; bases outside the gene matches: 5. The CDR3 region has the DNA TGCGCCAGCAGCTTGGTGTGGACAGGGGTTTCCTACGAGCAGTACTTC. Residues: CASSLVWTGVSYEQYF.

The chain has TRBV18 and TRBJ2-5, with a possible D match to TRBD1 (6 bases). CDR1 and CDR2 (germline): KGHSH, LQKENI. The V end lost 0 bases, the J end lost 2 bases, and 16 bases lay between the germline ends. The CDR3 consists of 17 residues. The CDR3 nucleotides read TGTGCCAGCTCACCACCCCAGGGGAGAGGGAATCAAGAGACCCAGTACTTC. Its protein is CASSPPQGRGNQETQYF.

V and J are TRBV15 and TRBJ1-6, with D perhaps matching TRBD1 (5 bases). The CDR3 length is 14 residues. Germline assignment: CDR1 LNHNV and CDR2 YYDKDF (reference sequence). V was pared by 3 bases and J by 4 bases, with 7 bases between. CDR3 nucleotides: TGTGCCACCAGCAGTGGGGGTTATAATTCACCCCTCCACTTT. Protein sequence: CATSSGGYNSPLHF.

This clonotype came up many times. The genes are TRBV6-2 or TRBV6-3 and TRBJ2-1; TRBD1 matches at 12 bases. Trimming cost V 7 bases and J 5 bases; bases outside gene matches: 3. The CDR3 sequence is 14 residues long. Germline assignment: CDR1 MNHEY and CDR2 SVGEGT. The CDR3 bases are TGTGCCAGCACTGGGACAGGGGGCCACAATGAGCAGTTCTTC. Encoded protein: CASTGTGGHNEQFF.

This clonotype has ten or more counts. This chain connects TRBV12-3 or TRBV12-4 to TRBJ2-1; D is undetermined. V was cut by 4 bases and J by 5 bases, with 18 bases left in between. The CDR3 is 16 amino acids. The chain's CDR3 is CASSSESVLLNNEQFF. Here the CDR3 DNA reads TGTGCCAGCAGTTCAGAGTCAGTTCTCCTTAACAATGAGCAGTTCTTC.

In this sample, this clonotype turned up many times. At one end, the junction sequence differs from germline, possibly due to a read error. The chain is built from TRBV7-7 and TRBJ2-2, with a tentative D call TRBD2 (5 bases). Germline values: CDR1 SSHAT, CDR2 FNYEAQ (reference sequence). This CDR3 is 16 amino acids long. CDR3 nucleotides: TGTGCTAGCAGCTTAGCGCCTGGCGCTAACACCGGGGAGCTGTTTTTT. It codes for CASSLAPGANTGELFF.

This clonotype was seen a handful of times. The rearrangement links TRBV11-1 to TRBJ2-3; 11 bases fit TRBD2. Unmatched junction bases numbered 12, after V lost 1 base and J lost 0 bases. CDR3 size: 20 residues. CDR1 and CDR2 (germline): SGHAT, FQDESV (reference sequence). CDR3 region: CASSLVTGIRTSGSTDTQYF. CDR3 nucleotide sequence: TGTGCCAGCAGCTTAGTAACGGGAATAAGGACTAGCGGGAGCACAGATACGCAGTATTTT.

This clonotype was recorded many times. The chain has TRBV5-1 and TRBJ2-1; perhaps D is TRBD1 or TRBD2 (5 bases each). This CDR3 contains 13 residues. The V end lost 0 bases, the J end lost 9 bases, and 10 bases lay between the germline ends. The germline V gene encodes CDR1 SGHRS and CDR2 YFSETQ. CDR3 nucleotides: TGCGCCAGCAGCTTGGTCCTTGGGGGTGAGCAGTTCTTC. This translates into CASSLVLGGEQFF. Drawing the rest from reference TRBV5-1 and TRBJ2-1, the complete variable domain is KAGVTQTPRYLIKTRGQQVTLSCSPISGHRSVSWYQQTPGQGLQFLFEYFSETQRNKGNFPGRFSGRQFSNSRSEMNVSTLELGDSALYLCASSLVLGGEQFFGPGTRLTVL.

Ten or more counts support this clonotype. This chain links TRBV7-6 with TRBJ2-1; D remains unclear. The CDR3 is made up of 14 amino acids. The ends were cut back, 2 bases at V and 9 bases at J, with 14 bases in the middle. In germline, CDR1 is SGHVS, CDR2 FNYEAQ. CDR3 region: CASSLIGLGPEQFF. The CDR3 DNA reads TGTGCCAGCAGCTTAATAGGGCTAGGCCCTGAGCAGTTCTTC.

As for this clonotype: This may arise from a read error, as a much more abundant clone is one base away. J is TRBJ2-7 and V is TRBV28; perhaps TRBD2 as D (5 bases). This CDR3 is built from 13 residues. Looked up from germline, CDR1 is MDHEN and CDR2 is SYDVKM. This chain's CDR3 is CASNEGPSNEQYF. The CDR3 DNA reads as TGTGCCAGCAATGAGGGTCCCTCCAACGAGCAGTACTTC.

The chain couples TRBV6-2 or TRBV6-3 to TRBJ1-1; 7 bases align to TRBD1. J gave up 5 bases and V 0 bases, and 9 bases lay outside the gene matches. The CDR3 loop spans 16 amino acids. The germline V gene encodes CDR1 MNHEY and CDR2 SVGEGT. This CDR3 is CASSYSARQGWTEAFF. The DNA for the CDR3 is TGTGCCAGCAGTTACTCCGCCCGACAGGGATGGACTGAAGCTTTCTTT.

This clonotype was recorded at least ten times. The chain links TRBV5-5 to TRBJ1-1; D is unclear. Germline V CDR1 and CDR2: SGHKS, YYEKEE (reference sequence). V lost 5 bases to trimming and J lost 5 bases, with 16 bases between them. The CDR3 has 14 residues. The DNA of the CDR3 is TGTGCCAGCAGACATAGAGAGGGTCGGACTGAAGCTTTCTTT. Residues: CASRHREGRTEAFF. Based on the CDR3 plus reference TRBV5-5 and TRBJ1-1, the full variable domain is DAGVTQSPTHLIKTRGQQVTLRCSPISGHKSVSWYQQVLGQGPQFIFQYYEKEERGRGNFPDRFSARQFPNYSSELNVNALLLGDSALYLCASRHREGRTEAFFGQGTRLTVV.